Detailed here is one TCR beta chain. The data belong to a study of blood T cell repertoires in COVID-19. Germline loops: CDR1 SGHTA, CDR2 FQGTGA. This CDR3 is built from 15 residues. V gave up 4 bases and J gave up 6 bases; unmatched junction bases: 8. Repertoires were generated with immunoSEQ multiplex PCR, while TCRdb's copy carries only in-frame clones and drops some. The top ten hold about 0.6% of the sample, which has a few hundred thousand clones, 90% seen once. Specimen: PBMCs or T cells enriched from blood (not recorded which). This TCR was sampled from a man between 18 and 35 years old who had recovered from COVID-19. The gene calls are TRBV7-3 and TRBJ2-1, with TRBD1 identical over 8 bases. CDR3 DNA sequence: TGTGCCAGCAGCTCCGGGACAGGTGGGGTCAATGAGCAGTTCTTC. This sequence encodes CASSSGTGGVNEQFF.